Shown below are 11 T cell receptor beta chains from a single sample sequenced in a study of T cells in Graves' hyperthyroidism and ophthalmopathy. Amplified TCR beta CDR3 regions came from RNA transcripts. Initially, a first-round RT-PCR of the TCR CDR3 employed the HTBI primer set. TCRdb reprocessed the multiplex PCR reads via MiXCR and lists one record per CDR3 protein. The sample has fewer than 750,000 distinct CDR3 sequences, about 15% seen once. Sample: blood. Receptors were obtained from a woman aged 40 to 50 with Graves' ophthalmopathy.

This clonotype was counted at least ten times. The chain joins TRBV7-2 to TRBJ2-7; perhaps TRBD2 as D (6 bases). The CDR3 length is 14 residues. Germline CDR1 and CDR2: SGHTA and FQGNSA. Trimming took 1 base from V and 6 from J, leaving 13 bases between them. CDR3 in DNA: TGTGCCAGCAGCTTAGAGGTGGGAGGTTCCGAGCAGTACTTC. This encodes CASSLEVGGSEQYF.

This clonotype was found many times. The chain uses TRBV28 and TRBJ1-6; D uncertain. This CDR3 has 14 residues. V was shortened by 1 base and J by 11 bases, with 12 bases between the two germline ends. From germline, CDR1 is MDHEN and CDR2 SYDVKM. The CDR3 DNA reads TGTGCCAGCAGTTTATCCACAACCGGGGCACCCCTCCACTTT. Its translation is CASSLSTTGAPLHF.

This clonotype was observed at least ten times. The chain couples TRBV10-3 to TRBJ1-1; D is unclear. CDR3 length equals 12 residues. Trimming took 6 bases from V and 4 from J, leaving 9 bases between them. Looked up from germline, CDR1 is ENHRY and CDR2 is SYGVKD. The CDR3 region is CAIRGFRTEAFF. CDR3 in DNA: TGTGCCATCAGGGGATTTCGCACTGAAGCTTTCTTT.

This clonotype was seen at least ten times. One end of the junction does not line up with germline, which may come from a read error. The chain uses TRBV6-2 or TRBV6-3 and TRBJ2-2, with D tentatively TRBD2 (6 bases). The CDR3 loop spans 15 amino acids. Germline values: CDR1 MNHEY, CDR2 SVGEGT. The CDR3 sequence is CASSSQGPLTGGLFF. The CDR3, as DNA: TGTGCCAGCAGTTCGCAGGGCCCTCTTACCGGGGGGCTGTTTTTT.

This clonotype was recorded a few times. This chain joins TRBV11-1 and TRBJ2-7, with no clear D. Trimming removed 1 base at V and 0 bases at J, with 13 bases between. This CDR3 region has 16 residues. Germline CDR1 is SGHAT and CDR2 is FQDESV (reference sequence). In nucleotides, the CDR3 is TGTGCCAGCAGCTTAGACGGCGGTAGGAGCTCCTACGAGCAGTACTTC. It translates to CASSLDGGRSSYEQYF.

This clonotype has ten or more counts. The chain recombines TRBV12-3 or TRBV12-4 with TRBJ1-1; D unclear. The V end was cut by 7 bases, the J end by 5 bases, with 14 bases between. This CDR3 spans 13 amino acids. For the CDR3, the DNA is TGTGCCAGCACTCTCAATTCTGGGACTGAAGCTTTCTTT. It translates to CASTLNSGTEAFF.

J is TRBJ1-1 and V is TRBV12-3 or TRBV12-4; 9 positions match TRBD1. V lost 5 bases, J lost 11 bases, and 18 bases stayed unmatched. This CDR3 comprises 16 residues. CDR3 in DNA: TGTGCCAGCAGTCATCTCCCGGGACAGGGAGGCCGTAGGGCTTTCTTT. Protein sequence: CASSHLPGQGGRRAFF.

This clonotype occurred many times. The chain employs TRBV27 and TRBJ2-7; D unclear. The germline gives CDR1 MNHEY, CDR2 SMNVEV (reference sequence). The length of the CDR3 is 13 residues. Trimming shortened V by 6 bases and J by 2 bases, and 11 bases separated the two germline ends. The chain's CDR3 is CASSQRRTYEQYF. The DNA for the CDR3 is TGTGCCAGCAGCCAACGGCGGACCTACGAGCAGTACTTC.

With respect to this clonotype: The junction and the germline gene differ at one end; a read error may be behind it. The V gene is TRBV11-1, the J gene TRBJ1-1, with a possible D match to TRBD1 (6 bases). The CDR3 consists of 13 residues. Germline V gene lookup returns CDR1 SGHAT and CDR2 FQDESV (reference sequence). This chain's CDR3 is CASGRGPNTEASF. The CDR3 bases are TGTGCCAGCGGGCGGGGGCCGAACACTGAAGCTTCCTTT.

This clonotype was seen many times. J is TRBJ2-5 and V is TRBV12-3 or TRBV12-4; 7 positions match TRBD2. The CDR3 totals 14 residues. V lost 5 bases, J lost 1 base, and 4 bases stayed unmatched. CDR3 nucleotides: TGTGCCAGCAGTGTCTCTAGCGGCCAAGAGACCCAGTACTTC. Encoded protein: CASSVSSGQETQYF.

The chain uses TRBV28 and TRBJ1-1; no clear D. Deletions cut 5 bases from V and 10 bases from J, with 14 bases between. The CDR3 consists of 12 residues. Germline loops: CDR1 MDHEN, CDR2 SYDVKM. CDR3: CASSPAPQRAFF. The CDR3 DNA follows: TGTGCCAGCAGTCCAGCCCCGCAAAGAGCTTTCTTT.